This is a list of T cell receptor beta chains from one sample in a study of cytomegalovirus exposure and HLA in healthy donors. Method: immunoSEQ multiplex PCR; TCRdb's copy keeps in-frame clones and lacks some. Its clone listing holds around 140,000 clones. The source material was PBMCs. The source is a woman aged 40 to 50 in good health and CMV-seropositive. CDR3s include the opening cysteine and the closing phenylalanine or tryptophan. Each record gives: D gene, V gene, J gene, CDR3 DNA, CDR3 protein. A D gene is named only where the DNA matches it firmly.

-,TRBV28,TRBJ1-2,TGTGCCAGCAGGACAGAGAGCTATGGCTACACCTTC,CASRTESYGYTF
-,TRBV30,TRBJ2-7,TGTGCCTGGAGTGTACGAGGATACGAGCAGTACTTC,CAWSVRGYEQYF
TRBD1,TRBV15,TRBJ1-4,TGTGCCACCAGCCCCAGGACAGGGTTTGATGAAAAACTGTTTTTT,CATSPRTGFDEKLFF
-,TRBV15,TRBJ2-1,TGTGCCACCAGCAGAGAGGCGGGGGCCAATGAGCAGTTCTTC,CATSREAGANEQFF
TRBD1,TRBV28,TRBJ2-7,TGTGCCAGCAGTTTATCGGACAGGTACTACTACGAGCAGTACTTC,CASSLSDRYYYEQYF
-,TRBV28,TRBJ2-2,TGTGCCAGCAGCCCCATTGGGGCGTACACCGGGGAGCTGTTTTTT,CASSPIGAYTGELFF
-,TRBV25-1,TRBJ1-1,TGTGCCAGCAGTGAACGCGCAGGGAAAAGGAACACTGAAGCTTTCTTT,CASSERAGKRNTEAFF
TRBD1,TRBV28,TRBJ1-1,TGTGCCACCGGACAGGGTAACACTGAAGCTTTCTTT,CATGQGNTEAFF
-,TRBV7-3,TRBJ2-5,TGTGCCAGCAGCTTTGGGAGTCAAGAGACCCAGTACTTC,CASSFGSQETQYF
TRBD2,TRBV11-2,TRBJ2-3,TGTGCCAGCAGCCTGAGCGGGAGTGTAGAGACAGATACGCAGTATTTT,CASSLSGSVETDTQYF
-,TRBV7-2,TRBJ1-6,TGTGCCAGCAGCTCGAGACTATCACCCCTCCACTTT,CASSSRLSPLHF
TRBD1,TRBV6-5,TRBJ2-1,TGTGCCAGCAGTTACTTGGACAGGGATGAGCAGTTCTTC,CASSYLDRDEQFF
-,TRBV29-1,TRBJ1-1,TGCAGCGTTGCAGGGGTCCCTGAAGCTTTCTTT,CSVAGVPEAFF
-,TRBV6-5,TRBJ1-3,TGTGCCAGCAGTTACTCGATGGCGGGCTCTGGAAACACCATATATTTT,CASSYSMAGSGNTIYF
-,TRBV29-1,TRBJ2-7,TGCAGCGTTAAAGGACAGCTCTACGAGCAGTACTTC,CSVKGQLYEQYF
-,TRBV29-1,TRBJ1-1,TGCAGCGTTGTTACGGGGAACACTGAAGCTTTCTTT,CSVVTGNTEAFF
TRBD1,TRBV5-1,TRBJ1-1,TGCGCCAGCAGCCATCCAGGGGGCACTGAAGCTTTCTTT,CASSHPGGTEAFF
TRBD2,TRBV29-1,TRBJ2-5,TGCAGCGTAACGGGACTAGCGGGAGGGCCTTTCGGGACCCAGTACTTC,CSVTGLAGGPFGTQYF
-,TRBV7-3,TRBJ2-1,TGTGCCAGCAGCTTAGGGGGGGCTTCCGAGCAGTTCTTC,CASSLGGASEQFF
-,TRBV18,TRBJ2-2,TGTGCCAGCTCACCCTTGAACACCGGGGAGCTGTTTTTT,CASSPLNTGELFF
-,TRBV28,TRBJ1-2,TGTGCCAGCAGTTTTATCGGGACAACCTATGGCTACACCTTC,CASSFIGTTYGYTF
-,TRBV19,TRBJ1-5,TGTGCCACCACGGAGGGCAATCAGCCCCAGCATTTT,CATTEGNQPQHF